This entry is about one T cell receptor (beta chain). The PCR employed 60 Vbeta primers together with 13 Jbeta primers. Clones were read by immunoSEQ multiplex PCR, and TCRdb kept only the in-frame ones, dropping some. The table shows roughly 200,000 clones, with approximately 70% occurring only once. This record belongs to a study of cytomegalovirus exposure and HLA in healthy donors. CDR1 is MNHEY, CDR2 SMNVEV, per germline (reference sequence). The V and J ends lost 6 bases and 8 bases respectively, with 19 bases between them. The CDR3 is 14 residues long. The TCR originated in a woman under 40 in good health and CMV-seronegative. This chain joins TRBV27 and TRBJ1-2, with D perhaps matching TRBD1 (6 bases). The sequenced material came from PBMCs. Here the CDR3 DNA reads TGTGCCAGCAGGCCTCGGGGGGCTGTGGAGGGCTACACCTTC. Translation: CASRPRGAVEGYTF.